This T cell receptor (beta chain) was identified in a study of CD8 T cells in ankylosing spondylitis. In its sample, this clonotype was seen a few times. TCRdb ran MiXCR on the 5' RACE reads and lists one entry per CDR3 protein. Of about 160,000 distinct CDR3 sequences listed, about 18% are singletons. The CDR3 is made up of 15 amino acids. Between the trimmed V and J ends, which lost 4 bases and 8 bases, there was a span of 18 bases. CDR1 SGHRS and CDR2 YFSETQ come from the germline V gene. The source is a male donor with ankylosing spondylitis or in good health (not recorded which). The material sequenced was blood, either unsorted or a sorted T cell fraction (not recorded which). The J gene is TRBJ1-4, the V gene TRBV5-1, with D uncertain. In DNA, the CDR3 is TGCGCCAGCAGCCACGCTGGTGATAGAGGAGAAAAACTGTTTTTT. Encoded protein: CASSHAGDRGEKLFF.